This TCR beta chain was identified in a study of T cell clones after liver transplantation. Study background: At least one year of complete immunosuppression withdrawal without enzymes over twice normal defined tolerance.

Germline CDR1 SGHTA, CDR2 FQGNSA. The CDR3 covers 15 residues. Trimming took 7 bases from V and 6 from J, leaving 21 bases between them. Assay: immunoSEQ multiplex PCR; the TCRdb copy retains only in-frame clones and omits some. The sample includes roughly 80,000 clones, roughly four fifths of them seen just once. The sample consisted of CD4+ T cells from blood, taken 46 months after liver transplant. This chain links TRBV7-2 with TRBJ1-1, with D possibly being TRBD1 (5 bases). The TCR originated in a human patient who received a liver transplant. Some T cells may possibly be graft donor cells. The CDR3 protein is CASILGERGYAEAFF. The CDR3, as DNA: TGTGCCAGCATCCTGGGAGAGAGGGGATACGCTGAAGCTTTCTTT.